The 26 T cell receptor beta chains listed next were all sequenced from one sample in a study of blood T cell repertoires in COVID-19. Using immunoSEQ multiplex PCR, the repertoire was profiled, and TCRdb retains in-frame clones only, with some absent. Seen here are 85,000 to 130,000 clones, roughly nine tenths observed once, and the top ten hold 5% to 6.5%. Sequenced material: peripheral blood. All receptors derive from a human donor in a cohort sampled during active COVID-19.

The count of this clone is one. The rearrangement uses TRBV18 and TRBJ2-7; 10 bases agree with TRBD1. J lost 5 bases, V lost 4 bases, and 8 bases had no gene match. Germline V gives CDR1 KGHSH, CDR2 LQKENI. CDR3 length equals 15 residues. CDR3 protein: CASSLGTGALDEQYF. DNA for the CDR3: TGTGCCAGCTCACTAGGGACAGGGGCCCTGGACGAGCAGTACTTC. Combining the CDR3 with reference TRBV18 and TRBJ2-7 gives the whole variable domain NAGVMQNPRHLVRRRGQEARLRCSPMKGHSHVYWYRQLPEEGLKFMVYLQKENIIDESGMPKERFSAEFPKEGPSILRIQQVVRGDSAAYFCASSLGTGALDEQYFGPGTRLTVT.

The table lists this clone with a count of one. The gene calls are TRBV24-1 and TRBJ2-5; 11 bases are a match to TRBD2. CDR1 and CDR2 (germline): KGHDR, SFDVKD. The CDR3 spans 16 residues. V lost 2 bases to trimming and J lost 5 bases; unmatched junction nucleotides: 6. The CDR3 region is CATSDWGSGRGETQYF. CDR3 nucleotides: TGTGCCACCAGTGATTGGGGTAGCGGGAGGGGTGAGACCCAGTACTTC.

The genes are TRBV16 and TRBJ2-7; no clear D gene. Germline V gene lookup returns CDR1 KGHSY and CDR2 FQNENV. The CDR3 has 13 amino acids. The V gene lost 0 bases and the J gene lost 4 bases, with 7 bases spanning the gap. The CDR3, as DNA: TGTGCCAGCAGCCAATCGAGAGCATACGAGCAGTACTTC. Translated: CASSQSRAYEQYF.

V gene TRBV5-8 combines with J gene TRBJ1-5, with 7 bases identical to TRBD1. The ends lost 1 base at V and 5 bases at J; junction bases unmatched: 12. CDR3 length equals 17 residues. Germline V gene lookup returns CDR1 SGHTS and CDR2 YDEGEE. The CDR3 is CASSLNFRQGGYQPQHF. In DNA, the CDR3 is TGTGCCAGCAGCTTGAATTTTCGACAGGGCGGGTATCAGCCCCAGCATTTT.

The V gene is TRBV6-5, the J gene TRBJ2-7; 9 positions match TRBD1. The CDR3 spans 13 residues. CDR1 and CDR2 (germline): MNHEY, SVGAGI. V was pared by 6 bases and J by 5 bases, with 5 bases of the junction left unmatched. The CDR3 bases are TGTGCCAGCAGCGGACAGGGGAGGAACGAGCAGTACTTC. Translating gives CASSGQGRNEQYF.

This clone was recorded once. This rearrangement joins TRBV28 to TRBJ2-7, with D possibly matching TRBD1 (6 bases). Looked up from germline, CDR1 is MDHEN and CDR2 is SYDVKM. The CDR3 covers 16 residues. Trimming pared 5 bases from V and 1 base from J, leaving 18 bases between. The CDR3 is CASSAPGARESYEQYF. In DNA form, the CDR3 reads TGTGCCAGCAGTGCCCCAGGGGCTAGGGAGTCCTACGAGCAGTACTTC.

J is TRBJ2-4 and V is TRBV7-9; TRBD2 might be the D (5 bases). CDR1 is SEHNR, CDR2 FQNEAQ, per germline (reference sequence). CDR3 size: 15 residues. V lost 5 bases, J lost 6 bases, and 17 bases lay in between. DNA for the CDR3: TGTGCCAGCAGCCCCGGGGTGTGGGATAGAAACATTCAGTACTTC. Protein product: CASSPGVWDRNIQYF.

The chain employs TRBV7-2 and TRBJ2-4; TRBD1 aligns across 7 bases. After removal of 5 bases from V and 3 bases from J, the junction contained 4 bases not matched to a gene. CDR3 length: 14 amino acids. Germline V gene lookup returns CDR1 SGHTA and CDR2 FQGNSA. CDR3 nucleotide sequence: TGTGCCAGCAGCCCGAACAGGGGCAAAAACATTCAGTACTTC. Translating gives CASSPNRGKNIQYF.

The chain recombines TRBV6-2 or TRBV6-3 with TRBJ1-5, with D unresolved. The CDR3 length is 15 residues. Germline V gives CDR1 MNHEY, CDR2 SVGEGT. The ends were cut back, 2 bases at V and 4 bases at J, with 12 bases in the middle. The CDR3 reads CASSYALRANQPQHF. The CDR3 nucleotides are TGTGCCAGCAGTTACGCTTTGAGGGCGAATCAGCCCCAGCATTTT.

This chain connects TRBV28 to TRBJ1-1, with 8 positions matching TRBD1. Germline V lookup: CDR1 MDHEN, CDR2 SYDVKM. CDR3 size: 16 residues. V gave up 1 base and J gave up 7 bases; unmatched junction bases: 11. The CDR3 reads CASSLYPGTGKNEAFF. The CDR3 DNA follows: TGTGCCAGCAGTTTATATCCCGGGACAGGTAAAAATGAAGCTTTCTTT. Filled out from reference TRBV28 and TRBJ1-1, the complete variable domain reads DVKVTQSSRYLVKRTGEKVFLECVQDMDHENMFWYRQDPGLGLRLIYFSYDVKMKEKGDIPEGYSVSREKKERFSLILESASTNQTSMYLCASSLYPGTGKNEAFFGQGTRLTVV.

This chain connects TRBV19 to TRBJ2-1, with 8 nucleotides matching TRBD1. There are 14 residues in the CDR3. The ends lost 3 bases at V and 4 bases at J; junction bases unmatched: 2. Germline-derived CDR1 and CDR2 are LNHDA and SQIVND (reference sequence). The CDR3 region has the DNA TGTGCCAGTAGTATGGGACAGGTATACAATGAGCAGTTCTTC. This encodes CASSMGQVYNEQFF.

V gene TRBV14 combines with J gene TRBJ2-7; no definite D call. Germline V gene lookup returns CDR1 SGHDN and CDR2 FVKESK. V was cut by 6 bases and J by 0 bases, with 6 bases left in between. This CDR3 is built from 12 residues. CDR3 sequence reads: CASSRSSYEQYF. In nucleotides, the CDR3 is TGTGCCAGCAGTCGGAGCTCCTACGAGCAGTACTTC.

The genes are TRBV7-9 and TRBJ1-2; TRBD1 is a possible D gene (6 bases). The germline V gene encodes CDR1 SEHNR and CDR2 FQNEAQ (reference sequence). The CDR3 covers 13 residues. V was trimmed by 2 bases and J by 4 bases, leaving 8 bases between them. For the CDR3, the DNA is TGTGCCAGCAGCTTACAGGGGAGCTATGGCTACACCTTC. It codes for CASSLQGSYGYTF.

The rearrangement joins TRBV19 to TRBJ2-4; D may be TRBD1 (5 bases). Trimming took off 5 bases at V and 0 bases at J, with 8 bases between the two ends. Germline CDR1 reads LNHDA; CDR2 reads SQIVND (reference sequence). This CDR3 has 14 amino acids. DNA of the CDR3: TGTGCCAGTAGTGACAGTCTAGCCAAAAACATTCAGTACTTC. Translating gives CASSDSLAKNIQYF.

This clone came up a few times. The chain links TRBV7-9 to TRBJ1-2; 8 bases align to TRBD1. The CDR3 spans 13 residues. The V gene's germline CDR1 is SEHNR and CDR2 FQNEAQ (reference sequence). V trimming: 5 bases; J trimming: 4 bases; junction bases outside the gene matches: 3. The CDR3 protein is CASSAGQGYGYTF. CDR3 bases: TGTGCCAGCAGCGCCGGACAGGGCTATGGCTACACCTTC.

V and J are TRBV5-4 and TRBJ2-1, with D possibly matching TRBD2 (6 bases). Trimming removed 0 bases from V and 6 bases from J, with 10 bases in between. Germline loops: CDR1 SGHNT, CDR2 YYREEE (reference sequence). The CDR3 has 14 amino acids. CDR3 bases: TGTGCCAGCAGCTTGGCCGGGACTTCCAATGAGCAGTTCTTC. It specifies CASSLAGTSNEQFF.

In DNA, the CDR3 is TGTGCCAGCAGGCGGGGGTCCGACACCGGGGAGCTGTTTTTT. Translating gives CASRRGSDTGELFF. J is TRBJ2-2 and V is TRBV9, with 7 positions matching TRBD2. Trimming cost V 5 bases and J 3 bases; bases outside gene matches: 4. Germline CDR1 SGDLS, CDR2 YYNGEE. The CDR3 has 14 amino acids. The full variable domain, with the rest looked up from reference TRBV9 and TRBJ2-2, is DSGVTQTPKHLITATGQRVTLRCSPRSGDLSVYWYQQSLDQGLQFLIQYYNGEERAKGNILERFSAQQFPDLHSELNLSSLELGDSALYFCASRRGSDTGELFFGEGSRLTVL.

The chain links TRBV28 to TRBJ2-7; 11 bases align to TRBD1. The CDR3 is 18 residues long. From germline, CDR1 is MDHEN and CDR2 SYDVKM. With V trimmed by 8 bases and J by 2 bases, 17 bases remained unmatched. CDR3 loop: CASAKDIPRDRGTYEQYF. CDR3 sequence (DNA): TGTGCCAGCGCGAAGGACATCCCCCGGGACAGGGGGACCTACGAGCAGTACTTC.

This CDR3 is CASRSGSVNEKLFF. The CDR3 DNA is TGTGCCAGCAGGTCCGGGAGTGTCAATGAAAAACTGTTTTTT. The chain has TRBV2 and TRBJ1-4; no firm D call. Germline V gene data show CDR1 as SNHLY and CDR2 as FYNNEI. The CDR3 extends over 14 amino acids. Trimming left V 6 bases short and J 5 bases short, with 13 bases between.

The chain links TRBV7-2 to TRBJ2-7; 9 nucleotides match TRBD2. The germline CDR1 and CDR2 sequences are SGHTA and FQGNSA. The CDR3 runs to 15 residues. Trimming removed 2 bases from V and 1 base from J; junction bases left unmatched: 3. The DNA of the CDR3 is TGTGCCAGCAGCTTAACTAGCGGGCAATCCTACGAGCAGTACTTC. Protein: CASSLTSGQSYEQYF.

CDR3 DNA sequence: TGTGCCAGTAGTTCGGGTGGTTTCGAGCAGTACTTC. Its protein is CASSSGGFEQYF. This rearrangement joins TRBV19 to TRBJ2-7; D not certain. From germline, CDR1 is LNHDA and CDR2 SQIVND (reference sequence). Trimming left V 5 bases short and J 6 bases short, with 11 bases between. The CDR3 loop spans 12 amino acids.

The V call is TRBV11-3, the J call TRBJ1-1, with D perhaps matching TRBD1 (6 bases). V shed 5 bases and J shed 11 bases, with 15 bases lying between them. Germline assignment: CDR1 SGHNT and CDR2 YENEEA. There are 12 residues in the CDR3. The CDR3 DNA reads TGTGCCAGCAGCAACACCGGGACACGGGCTTTCTTT. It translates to CASSNTGTRAFF.

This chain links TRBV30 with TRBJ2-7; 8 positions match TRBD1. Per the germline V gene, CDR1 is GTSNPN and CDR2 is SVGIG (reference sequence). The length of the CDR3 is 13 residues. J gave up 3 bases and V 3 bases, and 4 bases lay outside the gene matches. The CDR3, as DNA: TGTGCCTGGAGGCACAGGGGGTACTACGAGCAGTACTTC. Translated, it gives CAWRHRGYYEQYF.

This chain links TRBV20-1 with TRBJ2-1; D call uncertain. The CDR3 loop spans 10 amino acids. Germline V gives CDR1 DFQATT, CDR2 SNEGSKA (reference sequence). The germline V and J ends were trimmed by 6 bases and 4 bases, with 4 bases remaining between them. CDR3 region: CSAPYNEQFF. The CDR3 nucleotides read TGCAGTGCCCCTTACAATGAGCAGTTCTTC.

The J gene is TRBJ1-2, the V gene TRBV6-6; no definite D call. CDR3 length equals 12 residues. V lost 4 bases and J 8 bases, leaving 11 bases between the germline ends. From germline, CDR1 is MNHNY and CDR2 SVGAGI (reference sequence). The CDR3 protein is CASSLDTRGYTF. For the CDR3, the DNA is TGTGCCAGCAGTTTAGATACCCGAGGCTACACCTTC.

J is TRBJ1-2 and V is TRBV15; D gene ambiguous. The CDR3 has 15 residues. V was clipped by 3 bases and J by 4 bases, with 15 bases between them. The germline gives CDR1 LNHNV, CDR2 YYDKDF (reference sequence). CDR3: CATSSSLGNLYGYTF. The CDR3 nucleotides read TGTGCCACCAGCAGCTCACTAGGGAACCTCTATGGCTACACCTTC.